The 4 T cell receptor beta chains given below trace back to one sample, sequenced in a study of identical twins. TCRdb reprocessed the 5' RACE reads via MiXCR and lists one record per CDR3 protein. The sample has some 240,000 distinct CDR3 sequences, around 8.8% seen once. The same specimen was also included in a second study, on yellow fever vaccine responses in identical twins.

The sequenced sample was CD8+ T cells sorted from blood. Receptors originate from a woman younger than 30 in good health.

This clonotype was counted a few times. Here the CDR3 DNA reads TGTGCCAGCAGTTTAGGGACAGGGGGCAGGACTGAAGCTTTCTTT. It codes for CASSLGTGGRTEAFF. This chain connects TRBV27 to TRBJ1-1; TRBD1 aligns across 12 bases. J was trimmed by 5 bases and V by 2 bases; bases with no gene match: 3. The CDR3 length is 15 residues. From germline, CDR1 is MNHEY and CDR2 SMNVEV (reference sequence).

At least ten counts were recorded for this clonotype. The rearrangement uses TRBV28 and TRBJ2-3, with D perhaps matching TRBD2 (6 bases). Deletions cut 6 bases from V and 6 bases from J, with 22 bases between. CDR3 length equals 16 residues. Germline-derived CDR1 and CDR2 are MDHEN and SYDVKM. The CDR3 DNA reads as TGTGCCAGCAGGGGGTTGCGGGGTCGCAGCAGGGATACGCAGTATTTT. Encoded protein: CASRGLRGRSRDTQYF.

This chain links TRBV6-5 with TRBJ2-5, with no clear D. Germline V gene sequence: CDR1 MNHEY, CDR2 SVGAGI. The CDR3 sequence is 13 residues long. V lost 4 bases to trimming and J lost 8 bases, with 14 bases between them. CDR3 residues: CASSLPERVTQYF. CDR3 sequence (DNA): TGTGCCAGCAGTTTGCCAGAAAGAGTAACCCAGTACTTC.

This clonotype was seen at least ten times. This chain links TRBV29-1 with TRBJ2-2; no reliable D call. CDR3 length: 14 amino acids. Trimming removed 0 bases at V and 5 bases at J, with 10 bases between. CDR1 SQVTM and CDR2 ANQGSEA come from the germline V gene. The CDR3 reads CSVEESRVTGELFF. The CDR3 bases are TGCAGCGTTGAAGAGAGTAGGGTAACCGGGGAGCTGTTTTTT.